This T cell receptor beta chain stems from a study of vaccination and CD4 T cells after COVID-19. Study as a whole: Taking of post-vaccine samples occurred a median about 70 days after dose two (range 14 to 241).

The treatment was: roughly nine-day PBMC culture with coronavirus spike peptide pools or control peptides (ViraFEST assay). Wells contained fewer than 2.5 million PBMCs each, and these were cultured with around 10 IU/ml IL-2 and roughly 9.8 ug/ml peptide pools. Turning to this clonotype: The antigen is unknown.

With the Oncomine TCR Beta short-read assay, DNA from cultured CD4+ T cells was sequenced. TCRdb itself ran the PCR reads through MiXCR, one entry per CDR3 protein. The repertoire holds roughly 16,000 distinct CDR3 sequences, with about three fifths as singletons. Sequenced input: CD4+ T cells from blood, cultured in vitro. This clonotype was obtained from a human donor who had recovered from COVID-19.

CDR3 amino acids: CSATGDANQPQHF. CDR3 bases: TGCAGTGCTACCGGCGACGCGAATCAGCCCCAGCATTTT. The rearrangement joins TRBV20-1 to TRBJ1-5; the D is unclear. The CDR3 extends over 13 amino acids. Per germline, CDR1 DFQATT and CDR2 SNEGSKA (reference sequence). Trimming shortened V by 4 bases and J by 4 bases, and 11 bases separated the two germline ends.